Listed below are T cell receptor beta chains from one sample, sequenced in a study of CD8 T cells in Susac syndrome. TCRdb redid the calling of the immunoSEQ multiplex PCR reads with MiXCR, one entry per CDR3 protein. The table has 130,000 or so distinct CDR3 sequences, 95% seen once. The sequencing sample was made of CD4+ T cells from PBMCs. These receptors all stem from a human donor with multiple sclerosis. Both conserved end residues are trimmed from each CDR3. The order of the fields is V gene, CDR3 protein.

v_gene: TRBV20-1; CDR3aa: SANAGQVIYEQY
v_gene: TRBV20-1; CDR3aa: SARDRQTPGKYGYT
v_gene: TRBV25-1; CDR3aa: ASSQGSTYGYT
v_gene: TRBV28; CDR3aa: ASSTATALH
v_gene: TRBV7-6; CDR3aa: ASSLGPPQPQH
v_gene: TRBV25-1; CDR3aa: ASSDPTEAYEQY
v_gene: TRBV9; CDR3aa: ASSVHPDTTTGQY
v_gene: TRBV24-1; CDR3aa: ATSDRLGPTDTQY
v_gene: TRBV3-1; CDR3aa: ASSLVQDSNFYGYT
v_gene: TRBV6-5; CDR3aa: ASSYGANEQF
v_gene: TRBV20-1; CDR3aa: SAQEQF
v_gene: TRBV5-1; CDR3aa: ASSLGLAGYLDNEQF
v_gene: TRBV3-1; CDR3aa: ASTGSGLAKNIQY
v_gene: TRBV5-1; CDR3aa: ASSLGGKQLF
v_gene: TRBV5-6; CDR3aa: ASSPRTSGRRREQY
v_gene: TRBV23-1; CDR3aa: ASSLGTGLLYGYT
v_gene: TRBV5-1; CDR3aa: ASSFLGTGGMFTDTQY
v_gene: TRBV20-1; CDR3aa: SARVPQVAQY
v_gene: TRBV7-2; CDR3aa: ASSFKDSSTTEAF
v_gene: TRBV30; CDR3aa: AWSTSINSPLH
v_gene: TRBV19; CDR3aa: ASSTALGRQY
v_gene: TRBV20-1; CDR3aa: SATKLAGTGELF
v_gene: TRBV28; CDR3aa: ASSLGGTYEQY
v_gene: TRBV20-1; CDR3aa: SATASTDTQY
v_gene: TRBV29-1; CDR3aa: SVEGVSRVAGGTDTQY
v_gene: TRBV27; CDR3aa: ASSFTGRSPYGYT
v_gene: TRBV2; CDR3aa: ASSERGQGGTQY
v_gene: TRBV6-1; CDR3aa: ASRPPGQEYEQY
v_gene: TRBV18; CDR3aa: ASSLRDRENSEGYT